This is a list of T cell receptor beta chains from one sample in a study of blood T cell repertoires in COVID-19. TCRdb keeps only in-frame clones here, not all; method: immunoSEQ multiplex PCR. This table holds around 200,000 clones, about 83% found once. The sequenced sample was peripheral blood. The receptors come from a man between 18 and 35 years old with active or convalescent COVID-19. Each CDR3 is given with its conserved first and last residue. D genes are given only for firm matches. Clone size is shown for a subset of rows, as once, few, many or a class of expanded clone.

j_gene,d_gene,v_gene,abundance,CDR3nt,CDR3aa
TRBJ2-7,-,TRBV14,-,TGTGCCAGCAGCCAAGACCGGGTGAGCTCCTACGAGCAGTACTTC,CASSQDRVSSYEQYF
TRBJ2-3,TRBD1,TRBV7-2,-,TGTGCCAGCAGCTTTCCCCGAGGACAGGGCACAGATACGCAGTATTTT,CASSFPRGQGTDTQYF
TRBJ2-1,TRBD2,TRBV19,few,TGTGCCAGTAGTACCGGGACTAGCGGGGGTAATGAGCAGTTCTTC,CASSTGTSGGNEQFF
TRBJ2-1,-,TRBV10-3,-,TGTGCCATCAGTGAGCCTTCCGGAGTTCACAATGAGCAGTTCTTC,CAISEPSGVHNEQFF
TRBJ2-6,-,TRBV24-1,-,TGTGCCACCAGCTGGAGTTCTGGGGCCAACGTCCTGACTTTC,CATSWSSGANVLTF
TRBJ1-4,TRBD1,TRBV19,few,TGTGCCAGTAGTACCTCCGGGACAGGAGATGAAAAACTGTTTTTT,CASSTSGTGDEKLFF
TRBJ2-5,-,TRBV10-2,-,TGCGCCAGCCACGGGGACAAGAGGTACTTC,CASHGDKRYF
TRBJ2-2,-,TRBV14,-,TGTGCCAGCAGCCAAGATTTATCCTTCACCGGGGAGCTGTTTTTT,CASSQDLSFTGELFF
TRBJ2-5,-,TRBV2,few,TGTGCCAGCAGTGATAATCCAGGGGATGGGAAAGAGACCCAGTACTTC,CASSDNPGDGKETQYF
TRBJ2-1,-,TRBV5-4,few,TGTGCCAGCAGCTTGGGGTCAGGGTCCTACAATGAGCAGTTCTTC,CASSLGSGSYNEQFF
TRBJ2-2,-,TRBV13,-,TGTGCCAGCAGCCAGCCCGTAGCGGCCCGGGGCACCGGGGAGCTGTTTTTT,CASSQPVAARGTGELFF
TRBJ2-4,TRBD1,TRBV29-1,-,TGCAGCGCCCAAACAGGGGGCCTTCAAAACATTCAGTACTTC,CSAQTGGLQNIQYF
TRBJ2-7,TRBD1,TRBV15,-,TGTGCCACCAGCAGTAGACAGGGAATCGACGAGCAGTACTTC,CATSSRQGIDEQYF
TRBJ2-1,-,TRBV5-1,-,TGCGCCAGCAGCTCTTATAGCCATCTCAATGAGCAGTTCTTC,CASSSYSHLNEQFF
TRBJ1-1,-,TRBV14,-,TGTGCCAGCAGCCCCGGTGAAGGGGAAAGGACTGAAGCTTTCTTT,CASSPGEGERTEAFF
TRBJ1-5,-,TRBV3-1/TRBV3-2,-,TGTGCCAGCAGCCAGACAGGCGGTCAGCCCCAGCATTTT,CASSQTGGQPQHF
TRBJ2-5,TRBD1,TRBV13,-,TGTGCCAGCAGCGGGGGACAGGGAGGAGAGACCCAGTACTTC,CASSGGQGGETQYF
TRBJ1-5,-,TRBV6-2/TRBV6-3,-,TGTGCCAGCAGCAACCGGGAGCAAAGTCAGCCCCAGCATTTT,CASSNREQSQPQHF
TRBJ1-5,-,TRBV29-1,-,TGCAGCGTAGGACTTGGGGATCAGCCCCAGCATTTT,CSVGLGDQPQHF
TRBJ2-2,-,TRBV7-9,-,TGTGCCAGCAAAATTACAGGGGGGGACACCGGGGAGCTGTTTTTT,CASKITGGDTGELFF
TRBJ1-2,TRBD1,TRBV13,-,TGTGCCAGCAGCTCGCCGGGACAGGGTTTCTATGGCTACACCTTC,CASSSPGQGFYGYTF
TRBJ1-2,TRBD1,TRBV19,few,TGTGCCAGTAGTCCGAGACAGGGGGCTACTGGGGTCTATGGCTACACCTTC,CASSPRQGATGVYGYTF
TRBJ2-5,-,TRBV13,-,TGTGCCAGCAGCTTAGGTCTAGCGTCACAAGAGACCCAGTACTTC,CASSLGLASQETQYF
TRBJ1-3,-,TRBV24-1,-,TGTGCCACCAGTCAGTCGGGTGGAAACACCATATATTTT,CATSQSGGNTIYF
TRBJ1-1,TRBD1,TRBV2,-,TGTGCCAGCAGTGAAGCTAGGGACAGGGGTCCTGAAGCTTTCTTT,CASSEARDRGPEAFF
TRBJ2-1,-,TRBV6-5,-,TGTGCCAGCAGGAGTCGCAGGGGAGGGTACAATGAGCAGTTCTTC,CASRSRRGGYNEQFF
TRBJ1-1,-,TRBV5-1,few,TGCGCCAGCAGCTTGGGCCTCAGTCTTGAAGCTTTCTTT,CASSLGLSLEAFF
TRBJ2-7,TRBD1,TRBV2,-,TGTGCCAGCAGTGCCGGGCCACAGGGGGCAACGTTC,CASSAGPQGATF
TRBJ2-7,-,TRBV27,-,TGTGCCAGCAGTCCCCCGACTAGAGGAGAGCAGTACTTC,CASSPPTRGEQYF
TRBJ2-7,TRBD2,TRBV6-6,-,TGTGCCAGCAGTCGTACATACGGGGGGATGATCTACGAGCAGTACTTC,CASSRTYGGMIYEQYF
TRBJ1-2,TRBD1,TRBV9,-,TGTGCCAGCAGCGTAACAGGGGTATCGTATGGCTACACCTTC,CASSVTGVSYGYTF
TRBJ1-1,-,TRBV7-8,-,TGTGCCAGCAGCTCAAACATGAACACTGAAGCTTTCTTT,CASSSNMNTEAFF
TRBJ1-2,-,TRBV6-4,once,TGTGCCAGCAGTGACTCGTCCGCAGGATCTAACTATGGCTACACCTTC,CASSDSSAGSNYGYTF
TRBJ1-3,-,TRBV5-1,-,TGCGCCAGCAGCTTGGACAACTCTGGAAACACCATATATTTT,CASSLDNSGNTIYF
TRBJ1-2,-,TRBV6-1,-,TGTGCCAGCAGTGAAGCACTATTCGGGGGTTGGGATGGCTACACCTTC,CASSEALFGGWDGYTF
TRBJ1-1,-,TRBV21-1,-,TGTGCCAGCAGCGGGGTTTTGGTGCAGGGCACTGAAGCTTTCTTT,CASSGVLVQGTEAFF
TRBJ2-5,-,TRBV10-1,-,TGCGCCAGCAGTGAGCCCAGCGAGAAAGAGACCCAGTACTTC,CASSEPSEKETQYF
TRBJ2-3,TRBD2,TRBV27,-,TGTGCCAGCAGTGGCGGGAGAAGCACAGATACGCAGTATTTT,CASSGGRSTDTQYF
TRBJ2-7,-,TRBV6-6,-,TGTGCCAGCAGTTACGCGGCCGTCTACGAGCAGTACTTC,CASSYAAVYEQYF
TRBJ2-7,TRBD1,TRBV5-4,-,TGTGCCAGCAGCCCCCGGGACAGATCCTACGAGCAGTACTTC,CASSPRDRSYEQYF
TRBJ1-2,-,TRBV28,few,TGTGCCAGCAGAAAACCGGGACACTTTCTTAACTATGGCTACACCTTC,CASRKPGHFLNYGYTF
TRBJ1-1,TRBD1,TRBV4-1,-,TGCGCCAGCAGCCAACTTCCGGGACAGGGGTGGGACACTGAAGCTTTCTTT,CASSQLPGQGWDTEAFF
TRBJ2-2,TRBD2,TRBV3-1/TRBV3-2,-,TGTGCCAGCAGCCAATTCGGCGGGAGAGGGGACACCGGGGAGCTGTTTTTT,CASSQFGGRGDTGELFF
TRBJ1-1,-,TRBV5-6,-,TGTGCCAGCAGCTTGGATATGGTTGGAGGGTGGAAGAACACTGAAGCTTTCTTT,CASSLDMVGGWKNTEAFF
TRBJ1-6,-,TRBV5-4,-,TGTGCCAGCAGCTCGTTTTATTTTTCCGCATCATCAGTCTCACCCCTCCACTTT,CASSSFYFSASSVSPLHF
TRBJ2-4,-,TRBV5-1,-,TGCGCCAGCAGCTTGGCCAGGGATGAGGACATTCAGTACTTC,CASSLARDEDIQYF
TRBJ1-3,-,TRBV7-9,-,TGTGCCAGCGTTTCTCAGGTTGGAAACACCATATATTTT,CASVSQVGNTIYF
TRBJ2-7,TRBD1,TRBV6-5,few,TGTGCCAGCACGAGCATGGGACAGGGAAACGAGCAGTACTTC,CASTSMGQGNEQYF
TRBJ1-2,TRBD1,TRBV5-1,-,TGCGCCAGCAGCTTGGGACAGGGGGCCTATGGCTACACCTTC,CASSLGQGAYGYTF
TRBJ1-3,TRBD1,TRBV7-8,-,TGTGCCAGCAGCCAGGGGACAGGGGCAGGAAACACCATATATTTT,CASSQGTGAGNTIYF
TRBJ1-5,TRBD1,TRBV4-1,-,TGCGCCAGCAGCCCCGACAGGGGCAATCAGCCCCAGCATTTT,CASSPDRGNQPQHF
TRBJ1-2,-,TRBV3-1/TRBV3-2,-,TGTGCCAGCAGCCACCAACGGGGGAGTTATGGCTACACCTTC,CASSHQRGSYGYTF
TRBJ2-1,-,TRBV2,-,TGTGCCAGCAGTGAGCGGACACACTCCTACAATGAGCAGTTCTTC,CASSERTHSYNEQFF
TRBJ1-2,TRBD1,TRBV7-9,-,TGTGCCAGCAGCCCTGGACAGGGTCGCTACACCTTC,CASSPGQGRYTF